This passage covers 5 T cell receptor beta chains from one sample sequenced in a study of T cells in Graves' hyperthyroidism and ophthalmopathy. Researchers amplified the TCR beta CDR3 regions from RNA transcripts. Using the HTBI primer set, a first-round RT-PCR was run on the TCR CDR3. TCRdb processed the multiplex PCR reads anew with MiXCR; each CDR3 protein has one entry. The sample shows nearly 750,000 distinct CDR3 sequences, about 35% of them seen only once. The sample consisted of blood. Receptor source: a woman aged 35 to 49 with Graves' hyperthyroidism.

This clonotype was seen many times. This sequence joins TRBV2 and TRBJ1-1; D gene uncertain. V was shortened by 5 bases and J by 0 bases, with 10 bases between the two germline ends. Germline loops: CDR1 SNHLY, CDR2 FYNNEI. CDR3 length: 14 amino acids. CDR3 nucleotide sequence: TGTGCCAGCAGTCTCGGACCTTTGAACACTGAAGCTTTCTTT. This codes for CASSLGPLNTEAFF.

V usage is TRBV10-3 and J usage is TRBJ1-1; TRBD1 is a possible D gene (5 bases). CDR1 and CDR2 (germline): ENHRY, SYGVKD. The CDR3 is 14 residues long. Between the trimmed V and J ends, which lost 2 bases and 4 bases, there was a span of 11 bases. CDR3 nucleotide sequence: TGTGCCATCAGTGAGGGCAGGGAGATCACTGAAGCTTTCTTT. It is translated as CAISEGREITEAFF.

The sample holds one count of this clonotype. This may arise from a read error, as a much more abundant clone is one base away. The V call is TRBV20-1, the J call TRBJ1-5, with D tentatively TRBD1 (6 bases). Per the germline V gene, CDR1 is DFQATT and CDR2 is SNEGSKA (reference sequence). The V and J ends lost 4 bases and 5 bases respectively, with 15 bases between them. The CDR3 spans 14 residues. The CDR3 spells CSAIGTNSDQPQHF. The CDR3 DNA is TGCAGTGCTATCGGGACAAACAGCGATCAGCCCCAGCATTTT.

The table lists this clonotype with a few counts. CDR3 sequence reads: CASSLLGQGRNTEAFF. For the CDR3, the DNA is TGTGCCAGCAGCCTGCTGGGACAGGGGAGGAACACTGAAGCTTTCTTT. J is TRBJ1-1 and V is TRBV7-9, with 10 bases matching TRBD1. Germline V lookup: CDR1 SEHNR, CDR2 FQNEAQ (reference sequence). The length of the CDR3 is 16 residues. Trimming at V came to 5 bases and at J to 1 base, leaving 7 bases not matched to a gene.

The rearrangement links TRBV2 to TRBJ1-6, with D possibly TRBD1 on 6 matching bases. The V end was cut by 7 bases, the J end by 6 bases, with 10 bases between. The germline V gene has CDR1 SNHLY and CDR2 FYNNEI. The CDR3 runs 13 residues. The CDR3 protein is CASKRGANSPLHF. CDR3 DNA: TGTGCCAGCAAGAGGGGGGCTAATTCACCCCTCCACTTT.